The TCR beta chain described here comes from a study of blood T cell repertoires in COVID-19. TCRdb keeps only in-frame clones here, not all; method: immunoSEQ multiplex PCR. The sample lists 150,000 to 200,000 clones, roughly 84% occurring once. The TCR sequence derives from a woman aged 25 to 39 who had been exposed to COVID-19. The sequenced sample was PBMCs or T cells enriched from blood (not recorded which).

The CDR3 DNA follows: TGTGCCAGCAGCCAGCGCGGGGGTAGGCTATCCGAGCAGTACTTC. Residues: CASSQRGGRLSEQYF. The chain joins TRBV7-2 to TRBJ2-7; 7 bases map to TRBD2. V was clipped by 5 bases and J by 6 bases; unmatched bases: 13. The CDR3 is made up of 15 amino acids. CDR1 is SGHTA, CDR2 FQGNSA, per germline. The whole variable domain, filled in from reference TRBV7-2 and TRBJ2-7, reads GAGVSQSPSNKVTEKGKDVELRCDPISGHTALYWYRQSLGQGLEFLIYFQGNSAPDKSGLPSDRFSAERTGGSVSTLTIQRTQQEDSAVYLCASSQRGGRLSEQYFGPGTRLTVT.